This T cell receptor beta chain appears in the sequencing data of a study of a mutant IDH1 vaccine in newly diagnosed glioma. This sample's time point: week 35, safety follow-up. Vaccine doses each comprised 300 ug of mutant IDH1 20-mer peptide, with topical imiquimod. This clone was recorded a few times. Its antigen is unknown. Germline V gives CDR1 MNHEY, CDR2 SMNVEV (reference sequence). Trimming cost V 3 bases and J 0 bases, with 12 bases left between them. This CDR3 contains 16 residues. Data came from immunoSEQ multiplex PCR; TCRdb stores just in-frame clones and leaves some out. This repertoire shows 50,000 to 70,000 clones, roughly four fifths found once; its top ten account for about 4.9%.

V gene TRBV27 combines with J gene TRBJ1-3; possible D gene TRBD1, 6 bases. The sequence was obtained from a man aged 50-60 years with glioma. The sequences come from PBMCs, collected from a glioma patient whose treatment included an IDH1 peptide vaccine. CDR3 sequence reads: CASSFDRTSSGNTIYF. CDR3 coding DNA: TGTGCCAGCAGTTTCGACAGGACGAGCTCTGGAAACACCATATATTTT.